The 24 T cell receptor beta chains listed next were all sequenced from one sample in a study of OX40 agonist ivuxolimab in advanced cancers. Produced via immunoSEQ multiplex PCR; TCRdb's table is partial and in-frame only. The sample carries 100,000 to 110,000 clones, 80% to 95% recorded once. The material sequenced was CD4+ or CD8+ T cells sorted from blood, taken in a trial of the OX40 agonist ivuxolimab. The origin of the receptors is an adult with an advanced solid tumor such as melanoma, head and neck, liver or kidney cancer.

This clone was seen once. The J gene is TRBJ1-4, the V gene TRBV5-6, with D possibly matching TRBD1 (5 bases). Germline-derived CDR1 and CDR2 are SGHDT and YYEEEE. V was pared by 4 bases and J by 4 bases, with 23 bases between. The CDR3 has 18 residues. CDR3 in DNA: TGTGCCAGCAGCAAAGCCTTGAAAGTCAGGGAGATTAATGAAAAACTGTTTTTT. Amino acids: CASSKALKVREINEKLFF.

The chain couples TRBV6-1 to TRBJ2-5; D might be TRBD1 (5 bases). CDR1 MNHNS and CDR2 SASEGT come from the germline V gene. There are 14 residues in the CDR3. V dropped 2 bases and J dropped 1 base, with 8 bases sitting between them. The CDR3 reads CASSERRAQETQYF. The CDR3 DNA reads TGTGCCAGCAGTGAACGCAGGGCCCAAGAGACCCAGTACTTC.

The rearrangement links TRBV18 to TRBJ2-7; D may be TRBD1 or TRBD2 (5 bases each). The germline gives CDR1 KGHSH, CDR2 LQKENI. CDR3 length equals 13 residues. Trimming removed 4 bases from V and 3 bases from J, with 10 bases in between. The CDR3 DNA reads as TGTGCCAGCTCACTGGGACGGATCTACGAGCAGTACTTC. It translates to CASSLGRIYEQYF.

The chain carries TRBV7-8 and TRBJ2-7; possibly TRBD1 or TRBD2 for D (5 bases each). Per the germline V gene, CDR1 is SGHVS and CDR2 is FQNEAQ. The CDR3 covers 14 residues. The ends were cut back, 5 bases at V and 2 bases at J, with 13 bases in the middle. The CDR3 reads CASSPGTGPYEQYF. CDR3 in DNA: TGTGCCAGCAGCCCGGGGACGGGTCCCTACGAGCAGTACTTC.

V gene TRBV19 combines with J gene TRBJ2-2; D may correspond to TRBD1 or TRBD2 (5 bases each). The CDR3 has 15 amino acids. Germline V CDR1 and CDR2: LNHDA, SQIVND (reference sequence). V lost 5 bases and J 2 bases, leaving 12 bases between the germline ends. The CDR3 sequence: CASSPSGPNTGELFF. The CDR3 DNA reads TGTGCCAGTAGTCCTTCGGGACCTAACACCGGGGAGCTGTTTTTT.

This chain uses TRBV4-2 with TRBJ1-4; 9 bases align to TRBD1. J lost 8 bases, V lost 6 bases, and 7 bases had no gene match. The CDR3 has 14 residues. Germline values: CDR1 LGHNA, CDR2 YNFKEQ. CDR3 nucleotide sequence: TGTGCCAGCAGTCCCGGGACAGGGTACGAAAAACTGTTTTTT. Encoded protein: CASSPGTGYEKLFF.

V is TRBV29-1 and J is TRBJ2-5; D perhaps matches TRBD2 (5 bases). Deletions cut 8 bases from V and 5 bases from J, with 9 bases between. Germline values: CDR1 SQVTM, CDR2 ANQGSEA. CDR3 length: 10 amino acids. The CDR3 reads CSSGVETQYF. The DNA of the CDR3 is TGCAGCAGCGGAGTGGAGACCCAGTACTTC.

This clone was picked up a small number of times. The chain couples TRBV2 to TRBJ2-5, with 9 bases fitting TRBD2. CDR1 and CDR2 from the germline V gene are SNHLY and FYNNEI. V lost 8 bases to trimming and J lost 5 bases; unmatched junction nucleotides: 6. The CDR3 loop spans 13 amino acids. The chain's CDR3 is CASGSGLAETQYF. The DNA of the CDR3 is TGTGCCAGCGGCTCCGGACTAGCGGAGACCCAGTACTTC.

The chain combines TRBV18 with TRBJ2-5; D is undetermined. Germline V gene data show CDR1 as KGHSH and CDR2 as LQKENI. V was trimmed by 2 bases and J by 5 bases, leaving 9 bases between them. The length of the CDR3 is 13 residues. The CDR3 reads CASSPFSVETQYF. Here the CDR3 DNA reads TGTGCCAGCTCACCATTTTCCGTCGAGACCCAGTACTTC. Based on the CDR3 plus reference TRBV18 and TRBJ2-5, the full variable domain is NAGVMQNPRHLVRRRGQEARLRCSPMKGHSHVYWYRQLPEEGLKFMVYLQKENIIDESGMPKERFSAEFPKEGPSILRIQQVVRGDSAAYFCASSPFSVETQYFGPGTRLLVL.

This clone has only a few counts. The CDR3 spells CASSSGQGRGTEAFF. DNA for the CDR3: TGCGCCAGCAGCTCGGGACAGGGCAGGGGAACTGAAGCTTTCTTT. The genes are TRBV5-1 and TRBJ1-1; 9 bases match TRBD1. Unmatched junction bases numbered 8, after V lost 3 bases and J lost 5 bases. CDR3 length: 15 residues. The germline CDR1 and CDR2 sequences are SGHRS and YFSETQ.

The chain couples TRBV29-1 to TRBJ1-1; D uncertain. The CDR3 contains 10 residues. Germline CDR1 SQVTM, CDR2 ANQGSEA. Deletions cut 7 bases from V and 1 base from J, with 4 bases between. The CDR3 region has the DNA TGCAGCGCCCAGAACACTGAAGCTTTCTTT. It encodes CSAQNTEAFF. The full variable domain, its missing parts supplied by reference TRBV29-1 and TRBJ1-1, is SAVISQKPSRDICQRGTSLTIQCQVDSQVTMMFWYRQQPGQSLTLIATANQGSEATYESGFVIDKFPISRPNLTFSTLTVSNMSPEDSSIYLCSAQNTEAFFGQGTRLTVV.

The chain couples TRBV6-6 to TRBJ2-3; weak D call: TRBD2 (6 bases). From germline, CDR1 is MNHNY and CDR2 SVGAGI (reference sequence). CDR3 size: 15 residues. Between the trimmed V and J ends, which lost 8 bases and 2 bases, there was a span of 17 bases. CDR3 in amino acids: CASQFEAGNTDTQYF. The CDR3 nucleotides are TGTGCCAGCCAATTCGAGGCGGGGAACACAGATACGCAGTATTTT.

The rearrangement uses TRBV10-3 and TRBJ1-5, with TRBD1 matching over 8 bases. Germline trimming cut 3 bases from V and 6 bases from J; bases unmatched to any gene: 4. In germline, CDR1 is ENHRY, CDR2 SYGVKD. The CDR3 covers 14 residues. The CDR3 loop is CAISEGQGGQPQHF. CDR3 sequence (DNA): TGTGCCATCAGTGAAGGACAGGGCGGTCAGCCCCAGCATTTT.

The chain employs TRBV5-4 and TRBJ2-3; D gene ambiguous. The CDR3 spans 16 residues. Germline V gene lookup returns CDR1 SGHNT and CDR2 YYREEE (reference sequence). V dropped 0 bases and J dropped 0 bases, with 11 bases sitting between them. The DNA of the CDR3 is TGTGCCAGCAGCTTGGACTACCCTACTAGCACAGATACGCAGTATTTT. As protein: CASSLDYPTSTDTQYF.

The chain combines TRBV19 with TRBJ2-1; D possibly corresponds to TRBD1 (6 bases). The CDR3 is 15 amino acids. The V end lost 4 bases, the J end lost 0 bases, and 10 bases lay between the germline ends. Looked up from germline, CDR1 is LNHDA and CDR2 is SQIVND (reference sequence). The CDR3 bases are TGTGCCAGTAGTAGCGACAGGAGCTCCTACAATGAGCAGTTCTTC. Protein sequence: CASSSDRSSYNEQFF.

The chain couples TRBV5-1 to TRBJ1-2; possibly TRBD1 for D (5 bases). The CDR3 covers 15 residues. Trimming stripped 1 base from V and 7 bases from J, with 17 bases between. Germline CDR1 is SGHRS and CDR2 is YFSETQ. The CDR3 nucleotides read TGCGCCAGCAGCTTGTTCGGCAGGGAACTATCTGGCTACACCTTC. It translates to CASSLFGRELSGYTF.

The chain carries TRBV28 and TRBJ2-1; D unresolved. The V and J ends lost 6 bases and 10 bases respectively, with 13 bases between them. CDR1 MDHEN and CDR2 SYDVKM come from the germline V gene. CDR3 length: 12 residues. The CDR3 region is CASSRTPPEQFF. CDR3 nucleotides: TGTGCCAGCAGCCGCACCCCCCCGGAGCAGTTCTTC.

The chain links TRBV5-1 to TRBJ2-1, with 9 bases fitting TRBD2. The germline V gene encodes CDR1 SGHRS and CDR2 YFSETQ. Unmatched junction bases numbered 10, after V lost 0 bases and J lost 3 bases. The CDR3 is 18 residues long. CDR3 DNA sequence: TGCGCCAGCAGCTTGGCCGGTTTGACTAGCGGATACTACAATGAGCAGTTCTTC. Its translation: CASSLAGLTSGYYNEQFF.

This clone has just a few counts. The CDR3 protein is CASSLGGFNTGELFF. CDR3 nucleotide sequence: TGTGCCAGCAGCTTAGGGGGCTTTAACACCGGGGAGCTGTTTTTT. The chain couples TRBV5-6 to TRBJ2-2; 7 bases map to TRBD1. Germline CDR1 and CDR2: SGHDT and YYEEEE. The V and J ends lost 2 bases and 2 bases, in that order; junction bases with no gene match: 3. The CDR3 is 15 amino acids.

The chain carries TRBV7-9 and TRBJ2-3, with D unclear. The CDR3 spans 14 residues. The V end was cut by 4 bases, the J end by 5 bases, with 13 bases between. Germline V lookup: CDR1 SEHNR, CDR2 FQNEAQ (reference sequence). Here the CDR3 DNA reads TGTGCCAGCAGCTCATTCGATACCAGAGATACGCAGTATTTT. This encodes CASSSFDTRDTQYF.

This rearrangement joins TRBV5-1 to TRBJ1-1, with 7 positions matching TRBD1. V gave up 4 bases and J gave up 3 bases; unmatched junction bases: 12. The CDR3 length is 16 residues. Germline V CDR1 and CDR2: SGHRS, YFSETQ. As DNA, the CDR3 is TGCGCCAGCAGCACGGGACAGCCTCCCGCGGACACTGAAGCTTTCTTT. This encodes CASSTGQPPADTEAFF.

V and J are TRBV9 and TRBJ2-5, with D possibly TRBD2 on 6 matching bases. V was clipped by 4 bases and J by 0 bases, with 16 bases between them. The CDR3 has 16 amino acids. In germline, CDR1 is SGDLS, CDR2 YYNGEE. The CDR3 protein is CASSPRVGRYQETQYF. The CDR3, as DNA: TGTGCCAGCAGCCCTCGTGTGGGGAGGTACCAAGAGACCCAGTACTTC.

This sequence joins TRBV12-5 and TRBJ2-3; D uncertain. Germline V gene data show CDR1 as LGHNT and CDR2 as FRNRAP. The V end lost 6 bases, the J end lost 6 bases, and 10 bases lay between the germline ends. There are 12 residues in the CDR3. The CDR3 loop is CASGPASDTQYF. The DNA for the CDR3 is TGTGCTAGTGGCCCTGCTTCGGATACGCAGTATTTT.

This clone was recorded once. The V gene is TRBV6-5, the J gene TRBJ2-2, with unresolved D. V shed 0 bases and J shed 1 base, with 6 bases lying between them. The CDR3 extends over 15 amino acids. Germline V gene lookup returns CDR1 MNHEY and CDR2 SVGAGI. This CDR3 reads CASSYSRENTGELFF. The CDR3 DNA reads TGTGCCAGCAGTTACTCTAGGGAGAACACCGGGGAGCTGTTTTTT.